This T cell receptor beta chain was documented in a study of T cell responses to AZD1222 COVID-19 vaccine. This table comes from immunoSEQ multiplex PCR, and its TCRdb copy is limited to in-frame clones, with some not included. The sample shows more than 110,000 clones, approximately 83% of them seen only once. Note on this clone: At one end, the junction sequence differs from germline, possibly due to a read error.

The CDR3 runs 15 residues. Per germline, CDR1 MNHEY and CDR2 SVGAGI. This receptor was taken from an adult in good health. The sequencing used peripheral blood, collected on day 0 of AZD1222 vaccination. The V call is TRBV6-5, the J call TRBJ1-4, with D perhaps TRBD1 (5 bases). Written as DNA, the CDR3 is TGTGCCAGCAGTGACTCGACGGGGGTTGGGGAAAAACTGTTTTTT. Protein sequence: CASSDSTGVGEKLFF.